One and the same sample provided the 2 T cell receptor beta chains below, sequenced in a study of molecular identifiers for immune sequencing clone quantification. TCRdb re-called the PCR reads through MiXCR, storing one row per CDR3 protein. The sample holds a few hundred thousand distinct CDR3 sequences, roughly 24% seen once. Sequenced: naive CD8+ T cells from blood, with Jurkat cell RNA spiked in. The subset was: FACS-sorted CD8+CD4-CCR7+CD45RA+ naive T cells. The receptor source for this set is a human donor in good health. Some libraries in this study had Jurkat cell RNA spiked in.

This chain connects TRBV4-1 to TRBJ2-7; D remains unclear. The CDR3 has 16 amino acids. V was shortened by 0 bases and J by 4 bases, with 16 bases between the two germline ends. Germline V CDR1 and CDR2: MGHRA, YSYEKL. The CDR3 is CASSQDASPIMYEQYF. For the CDR3, the DNA is TGCGCCAGCAGCCAAGATGCCAGCCCAATTATGTACGAGCAGTACTTC.

Note on this clonotype: A read error may explain this, as a much larger clone is one base away. This sequence joins TRBV5-4 and TRBJ2-7; possibly TRBD1 for D (5 bases). This CDR3 is 14 amino acids long. Germline assignment: CDR1 SGHNT and CDR2 YYREEE (reference sequence). The CDR3: CASSSPDSSYGQYF. CDR3 bases: TGTGCCAGCAGCTCACCAGACAGCTCCTACGGGCAGTACTTC.